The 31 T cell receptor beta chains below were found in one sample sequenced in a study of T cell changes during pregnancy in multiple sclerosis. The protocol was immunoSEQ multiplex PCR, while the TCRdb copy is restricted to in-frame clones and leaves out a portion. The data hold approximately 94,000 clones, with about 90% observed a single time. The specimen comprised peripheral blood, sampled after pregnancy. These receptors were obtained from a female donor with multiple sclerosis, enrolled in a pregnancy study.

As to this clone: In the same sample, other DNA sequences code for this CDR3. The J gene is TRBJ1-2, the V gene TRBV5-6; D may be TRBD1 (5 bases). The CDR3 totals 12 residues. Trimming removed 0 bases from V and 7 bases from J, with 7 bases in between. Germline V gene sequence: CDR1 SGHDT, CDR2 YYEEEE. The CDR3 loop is CASSLGQSGYTF. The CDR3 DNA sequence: TGTGCCAGCAGCTTGGGACAGTCTGGCTACACCTTC.

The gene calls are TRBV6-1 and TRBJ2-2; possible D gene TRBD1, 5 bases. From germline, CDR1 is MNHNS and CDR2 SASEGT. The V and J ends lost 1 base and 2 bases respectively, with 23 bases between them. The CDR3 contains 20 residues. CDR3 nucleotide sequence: TGTGCCAGCAGTGAAGTTACGCCGACAGCCCCAACCCTTAACACCGGGGAGCTGTTTTTT. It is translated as CASSEVTPTAPTLNTGELFF.

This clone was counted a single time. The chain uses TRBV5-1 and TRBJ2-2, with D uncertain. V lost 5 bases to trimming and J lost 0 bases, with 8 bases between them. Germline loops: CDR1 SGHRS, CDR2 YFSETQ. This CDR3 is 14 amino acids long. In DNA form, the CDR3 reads TGCGCCAGCAGAAAGCCATCGAACACCGGGGAGCTGTTTTTT. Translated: CASRKPSNTGELFF.

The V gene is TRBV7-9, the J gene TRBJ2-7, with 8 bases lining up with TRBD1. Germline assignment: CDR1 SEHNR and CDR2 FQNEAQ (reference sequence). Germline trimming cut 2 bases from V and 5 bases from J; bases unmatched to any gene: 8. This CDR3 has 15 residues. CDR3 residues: CASSLTLRGRDEQYF. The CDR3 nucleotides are TGTGCCAGCAGCTTAACGCTCAGGGGGCGCGACGAGCAGTACTTC.

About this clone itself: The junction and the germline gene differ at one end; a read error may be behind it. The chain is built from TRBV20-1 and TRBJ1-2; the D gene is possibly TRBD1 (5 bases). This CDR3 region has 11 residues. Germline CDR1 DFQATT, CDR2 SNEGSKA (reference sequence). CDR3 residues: CSARDSPDSPF. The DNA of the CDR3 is TGCAGTGCTAGAGATTCCCCTGACAGTCCCTTC.

CDR3 DNA sequence: TGTGCCAGCACTCCGACAGTTAGCAATCAGCCCCAGCATTTT. It encodes CASTPTVSNQPQHF. V usage is TRBV2 and J usage is TRBJ1-5; tentative D call: TRBD1 (5 bases). Trimming took off 7 bases at V and 0 bases at J, with 10 bases between the two ends. Germline CDR1 reads SNHLY; CDR2 reads FYNNEI. This CDR3 is 14 amino acids long.

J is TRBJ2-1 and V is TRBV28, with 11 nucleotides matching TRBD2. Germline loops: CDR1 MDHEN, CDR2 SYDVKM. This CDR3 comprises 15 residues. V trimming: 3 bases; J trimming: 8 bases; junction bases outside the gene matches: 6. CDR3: CASSFAGSGRDEQFF. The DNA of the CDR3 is TGTGCCAGCAGTTTTGCAGGTAGCGGGAGGGATGAGCAGTTCTTC.

The CDR3 DNA reads TGTGCCAGCAGCCGACTAGCGGGAGCGAAAGGTACAGATACGCAGTATTTT. Amino acid sequence: CASSRLAGAKGTDTQYF. The chain combines TRBV5-6 with TRBJ2-3, with 12 bases lining up with TRBD2. CDR1 SGHDT and CDR2 YYEEEE come from the germline V gene. This CDR3 region has 17 residues. The V and J ends lost 4 bases and 3 bases, in that order; junction bases with no gene match: 9.

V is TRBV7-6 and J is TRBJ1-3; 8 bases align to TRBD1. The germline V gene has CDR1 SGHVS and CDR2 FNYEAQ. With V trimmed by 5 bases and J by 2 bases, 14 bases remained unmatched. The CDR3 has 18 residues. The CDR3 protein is CASSPAPSDRDAGNTIYF. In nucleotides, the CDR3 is TGTGCCAGCAGCCCCGCTCCCTCGGACAGGGACGCTGGAAACACCATATATTTT.

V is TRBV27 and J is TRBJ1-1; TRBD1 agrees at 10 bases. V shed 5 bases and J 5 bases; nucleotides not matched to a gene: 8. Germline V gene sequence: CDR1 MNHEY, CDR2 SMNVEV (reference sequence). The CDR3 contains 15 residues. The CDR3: CASSDLGQGDTEAFF. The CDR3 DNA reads TGTGCCAGCAGTGACCTCGGACAGGGGGATACTGAAGCTTTCTTT.

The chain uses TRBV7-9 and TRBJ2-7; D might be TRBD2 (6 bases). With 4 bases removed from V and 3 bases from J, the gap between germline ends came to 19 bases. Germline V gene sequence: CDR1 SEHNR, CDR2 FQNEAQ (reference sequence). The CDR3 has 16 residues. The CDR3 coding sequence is TGTGCCAGCAGCTCAGATGGAGGGGTATTGGACTACGAGCAGTACTTC. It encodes CASSSDGGVLDYEQYF.

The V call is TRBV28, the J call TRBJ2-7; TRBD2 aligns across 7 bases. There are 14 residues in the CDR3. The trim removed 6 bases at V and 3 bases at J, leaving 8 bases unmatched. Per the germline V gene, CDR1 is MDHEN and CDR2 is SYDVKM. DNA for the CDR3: TGTGCCAGCAGCCGGCGGGGGTTGGTCTACGAGCAGTACTTC. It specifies CASSRRGLVYEQYF.

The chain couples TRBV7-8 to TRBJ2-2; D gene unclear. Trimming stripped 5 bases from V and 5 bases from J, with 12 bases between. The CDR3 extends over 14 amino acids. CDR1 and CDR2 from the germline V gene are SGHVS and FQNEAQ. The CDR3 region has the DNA TGTGCCAGCAGCCCTCAACACAGAACCGGGGAGCTGTTTTTT. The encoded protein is CASSPQHRTGELFF.

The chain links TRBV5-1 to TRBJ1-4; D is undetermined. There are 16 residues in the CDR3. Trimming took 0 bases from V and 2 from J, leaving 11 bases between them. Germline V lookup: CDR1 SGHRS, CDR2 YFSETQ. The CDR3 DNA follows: TGCGCCAGCAGCTTGGCGCTAGGGAGGACTAATGAAAAACTGTTTTTT. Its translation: CASSLALGRTNEKLFF.

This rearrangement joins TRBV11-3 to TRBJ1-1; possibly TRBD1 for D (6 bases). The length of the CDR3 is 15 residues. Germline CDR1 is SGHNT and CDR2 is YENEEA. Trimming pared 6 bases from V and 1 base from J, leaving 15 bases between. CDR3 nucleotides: TGTGCCAGCAGTTACTCCGGGACACCGAACACTGAAGCTTTCTTT. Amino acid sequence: CASSYSGTPNTEAFF. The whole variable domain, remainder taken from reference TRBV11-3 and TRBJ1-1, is EAGVVQSPRYKIIEKKQPVAFWCNPISGHNTLYWYLQNLGQGPELLIRYENEEAVDDSQLPKDRFSAERLKGVDSTLKIQPAELGDSAVYLCASSYSGTPNTEAFFGQGTRLTVV.

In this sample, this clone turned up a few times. Written as DNA, the CDR3 is TGTGCCAGCAGGGAAATCTCAGGGGGACGCAATCAGCCCCAGCATTTT. It yields the protein CASREISGGRNQPQHF. The chain carries TRBV27 and TRBJ1-5; 7 nucleotides align to TRBD1. V dropped 6 bases and J dropped 2; count of bases not matched to a gene: 10. The germline V gene has CDR1 MNHEY and CDR2 SMNVEV (reference sequence). The CDR3 length is 16 residues.

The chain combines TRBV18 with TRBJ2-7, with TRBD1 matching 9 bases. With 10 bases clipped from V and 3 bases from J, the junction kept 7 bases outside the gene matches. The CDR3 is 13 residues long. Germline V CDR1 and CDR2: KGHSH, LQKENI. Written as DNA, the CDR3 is TGTGCCACCGGGGGACAGGGAGGCTACGAGCAGTACTTC. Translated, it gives CATGGQGGYEQYF.

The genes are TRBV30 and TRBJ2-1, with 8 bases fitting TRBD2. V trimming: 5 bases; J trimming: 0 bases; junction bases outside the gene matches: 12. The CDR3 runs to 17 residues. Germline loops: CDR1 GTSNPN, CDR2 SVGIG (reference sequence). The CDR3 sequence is CAWDSGGGLSSYNEQFF. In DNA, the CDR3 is TGTGCCTGGGACTCGGGGGGGGGCCTGAGCTCCTACAATGAGCAGTTCTTC.

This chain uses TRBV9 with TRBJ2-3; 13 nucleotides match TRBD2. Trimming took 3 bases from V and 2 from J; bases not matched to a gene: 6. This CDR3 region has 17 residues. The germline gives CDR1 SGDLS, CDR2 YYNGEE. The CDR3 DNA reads TGTGCCAGCAGCGGATCCGGGACTAGCGGGGTCACAGATACGCAGTATTTT. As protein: CASSGSGTSGVTDTQYF.

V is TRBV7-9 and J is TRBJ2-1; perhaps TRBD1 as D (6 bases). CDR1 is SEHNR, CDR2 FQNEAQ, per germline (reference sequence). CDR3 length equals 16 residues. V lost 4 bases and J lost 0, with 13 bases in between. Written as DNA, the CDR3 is TGTGCCAGCAGCTCGGGAACAGGGAGCTCCTACAATGAGCAGTTCTTC. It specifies CASSSGTGSSYNEQFF.

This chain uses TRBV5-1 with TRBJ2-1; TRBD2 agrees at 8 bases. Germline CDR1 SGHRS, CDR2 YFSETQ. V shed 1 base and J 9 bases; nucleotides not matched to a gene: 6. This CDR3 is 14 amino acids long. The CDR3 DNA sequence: TGCGCCAGCAGCTTGTCCCTGGCGGGAGGTGAGCAGTTCTTC. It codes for CASSLSLAGGEQFF.

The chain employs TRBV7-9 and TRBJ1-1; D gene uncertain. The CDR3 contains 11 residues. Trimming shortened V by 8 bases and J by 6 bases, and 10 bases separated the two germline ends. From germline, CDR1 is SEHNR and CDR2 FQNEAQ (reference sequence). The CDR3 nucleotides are TGTGCCAGCCTCGTAGATGCTGAAGCTTTCTTT. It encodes CASLVDAEAFF.

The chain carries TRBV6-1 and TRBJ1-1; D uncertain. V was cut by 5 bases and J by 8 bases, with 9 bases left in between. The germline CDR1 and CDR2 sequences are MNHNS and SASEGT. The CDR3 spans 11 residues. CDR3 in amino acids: CASSPLLEAFF. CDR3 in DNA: TGTGCCAGCAGTCCACTTTTAGAAGCTTTCTTT.

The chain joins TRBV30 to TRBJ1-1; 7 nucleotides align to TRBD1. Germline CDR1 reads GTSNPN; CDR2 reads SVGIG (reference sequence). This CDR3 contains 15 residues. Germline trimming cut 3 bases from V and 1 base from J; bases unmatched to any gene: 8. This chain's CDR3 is CAWSLGDRENTEAFF. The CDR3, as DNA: TGTGCCTGGAGCCTAGGGGACAGAGAGAACACTGAAGCTTTCTTT.

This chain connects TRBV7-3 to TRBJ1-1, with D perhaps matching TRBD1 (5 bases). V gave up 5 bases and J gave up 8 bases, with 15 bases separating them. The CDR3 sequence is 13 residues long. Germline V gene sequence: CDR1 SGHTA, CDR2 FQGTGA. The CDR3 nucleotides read TGTGCCAGCAGCCTTACAGATTGGGGCGAAGCTTTCTTT. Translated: CASSLTDWGEAFF.

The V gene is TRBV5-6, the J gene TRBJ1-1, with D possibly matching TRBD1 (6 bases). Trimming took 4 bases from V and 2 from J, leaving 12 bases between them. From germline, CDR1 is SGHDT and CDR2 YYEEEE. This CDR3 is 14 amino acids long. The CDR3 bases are TGTGCCAGCAGCGGGGCCAGGGGAAACACTGAAGCTTTCTTT. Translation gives CASSGARGNTEAFF.

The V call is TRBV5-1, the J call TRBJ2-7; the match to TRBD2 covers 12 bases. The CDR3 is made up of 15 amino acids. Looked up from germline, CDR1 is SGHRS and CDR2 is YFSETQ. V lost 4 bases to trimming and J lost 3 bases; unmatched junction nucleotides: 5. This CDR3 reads CASSPGLAGIYEQYF. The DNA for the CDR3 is TGCGCCAGCAGCCCGGGACTAGCGGGTATCTACGAGCAGTACTTC.

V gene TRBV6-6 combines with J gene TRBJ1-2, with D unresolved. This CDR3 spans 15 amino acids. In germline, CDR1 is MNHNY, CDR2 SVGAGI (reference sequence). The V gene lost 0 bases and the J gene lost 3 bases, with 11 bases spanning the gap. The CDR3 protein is CASSYSNFGHYGYTF. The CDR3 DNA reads TGTGCCAGCAGTTACTCGAATTTTGGGCACTATGGCTACACCTTC.

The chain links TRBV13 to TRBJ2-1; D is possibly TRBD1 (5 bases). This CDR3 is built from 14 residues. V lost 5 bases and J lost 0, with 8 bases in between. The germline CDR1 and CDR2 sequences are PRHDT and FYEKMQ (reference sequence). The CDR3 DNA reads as TGTGCCAGCAGCCACAGGACCTCCTACAATGAGCAGTTCTTC. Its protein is CASSHRTSYNEQFF.

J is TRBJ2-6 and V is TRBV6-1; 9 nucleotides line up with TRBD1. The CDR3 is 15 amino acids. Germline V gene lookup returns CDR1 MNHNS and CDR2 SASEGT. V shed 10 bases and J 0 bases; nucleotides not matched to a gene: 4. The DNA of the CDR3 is TGTGCCACCGGACAGGGGTCCTCTGGGGCCAACGTCCTGACTTTC. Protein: CATGQGSSGANVLTF.

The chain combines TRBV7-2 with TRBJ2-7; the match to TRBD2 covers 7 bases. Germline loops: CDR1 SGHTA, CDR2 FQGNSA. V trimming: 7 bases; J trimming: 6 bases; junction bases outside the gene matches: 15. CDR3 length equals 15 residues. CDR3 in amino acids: CASNREGGRGSEQYF. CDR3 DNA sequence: TGTGCCAGCAATCGAGAAGGAGGGAGGGGAAGCGAGCAGTACTTC.